Each of the 27 T cell receptor beta chains below was sequenced from the same sample in a study of T-cell memory formation after mild COVID-19. TCRdb re-analysed the 5' RACE reads in MiXCR, keeping a single row per CDR3 protein. The profile shows roughly 620,000 distinct CDR3 sequences, about 20% of them singletons. The sample consisted of PBMCs or a T cell subset sorted from them (not recorded which). The receptors derive from an adult woman who had mild COVID-19 (a few samples of this study predate the infection). Cell type and time point are not known.

This clonotype was observed a few times. The rearrangement joins TRBV10-3 to TRBJ2-7; D unresolved. The CDR3 runs 14 residues. Germline-derived CDR1 and CDR2 are ENHRY and SYGVKD. V lost 4 bases, J lost 5 bases, and 15 bases lay in between. CDR3 loop: CAISATDPPDEQYF. Written as DNA, the CDR3 is TGTGCCATCAGTGCAACGGACCCTCCGGACGAGCAGTACTTC.

This clonotype was counted only a few times. The chain links TRBV10-3 to TRBJ2-5; no firm D call. The CDR3 consists of 13 residues. Between the trimmed V and J ends, which lost 2 bases and 1 base, there was a span of 5 bases. The germline V gene has CDR1 ENHRY and CDR2 SYGVKD. CDR3 region: CAISEVSQETQYF. The DNA for the CDR3 is TGTGCCATCAGTGAGGTCAGCCAAGAGACCCAGTACTTC.

The chain employs TRBV9 and TRBJ2-1; D may be TRBD1 (5 bases). The CDR3 has 17 residues. V was shortened by 3 bases and J by 0 bases, with 16 bases between the two germline ends. Germline V lookup: CDR1 SGDLS, CDR2 YYNGEE. In nucleotides, the CDR3 is TGTGCCAGCAGCGCCACCCTCAGGGCCCGCTCCTACAATGAGCAGTTCTTC. This codes for CASSATLRARSYNEQFF.

This clonotype appeared a few times. The rearrangement links TRBV29-1 to TRBJ1-1; D uncertain. The CDR3 length is 11 residues. Trimming cost V 0 bases and J 4 bases, with 3 bases left between them. Looked up from germline, CDR1 is SQVTM and CDR2 is ANQGSEA. This chain's CDR3 is CSVEDITEAFF. CDR3 in DNA: TGCAGCGTTGAAGACATCACTGAAGCTTTCTTT.

This clonotype was detected many times. This chain joins TRBV12-3 or TRBV12-4 and TRBJ1-6, with TRBD1 as a possible D gene (5 bases). The CDR3 length is 15 residues. Trimming took off 6 bases at V and 4 bases at J, with 13 bases between the two ends. The CDR3 region has the DNA TGTGCCAGCAGCTACCGGGACCGGTATAATTCACCCCTCCACTTT. Translation: CASSYRDRYNSPLHF.

The rearrangement links TRBV18 to TRBJ1-2; possible D gene TRBD1, 5 bases. Germline V CDR1 and CDR2: KGHSH, LQKENI. The V gene lost 2 bases and the J gene lost 0 bases, with 10 bases spanning the gap. CDR3 size: 15 residues. CDR3 amino acids: CASSPGASANYGYTF. The CDR3 coding sequence is TGTGCCAGCTCACCAGGGGCGAGCGCTAACTATGGCTACACCTTC.

This clonotype has a handful of counts. The J gene is TRBJ2-5, the V gene TRBV12-3 or TRBV12-4, with D possibly being TRBD2 (5 bases). V lost 3 bases and J 5 bases, leaving 19 bases between the germline ends. The CDR3 is 16 residues long. CDR3 sequence: CASSFARGSREETQYF. The DNA of the CDR3 is TGTGCCAGCAGTTTTGCGCGCGGGTCCCGAGAGGAGACCCAGTACTTC.

In its sample, this clonotype was seen a few times. The chain links TRBV4-3 to TRBJ2-2; D is possibly TRBD1 or TRBD2 (5 bases each). V lost 4 bases, J lost 6 bases, and 15 bases lay in between. The CDR3 runs 15 residues. Germline V gene lookup returns CDR1 LGHNA and CDR2 YSLEER. CDR3 amino acids: CASSRGGLDPGELFF. The CDR3 nucleotides read TGCGCCAGCAGCCGGGGCGGGCTAGATCCCGGGGAGCTGTTTTTT.

The chain is built from TRBV19 and TRBJ2-1; TRBD2 aligns across 7 bases. V lost 8 bases and J lost 7; bases outside the gene matches: 2. The CDR3 has 11 residues. CDR1 LNHDA and CDR2 SQIVND come from the germline V gene (reference sequence). The CDR3 region has the DNA TGTGCCAGTGAGGGAGGGAATGAGCAGTTCTTC. Translated: CASEGGNEQFF.

This chain links TRBV7-2 with TRBJ2-3; D gene uncertain. The CDR3 covers 12 residues. Trimming pared 6 bases from V and 7 bases from J, leaving 11 bases between. Germline V gene sequence: CDR1 SGHTA, CDR2 FQGNSA. DNA of the CDR3: TGTGCCAGCAGACTCCTCAGTAATACGCAGTATTTT. This sequence encodes CASRLLSNTQYF.

This clonotype was observed a handful of times. The gene calls are TRBV7-9 and TRBJ2-5; a possible D gene is TRBD2 (5 bases). CDR1 and CDR2 (germline): SEHNR, FQNEAQ (reference sequence). V lost 2 bases and J 1 base, leaving 14 bases between the germline ends. This CDR3 has 16 residues. CDR3 residues: CASSLNLLDPQETQYF. The DNA for the CDR3 is TGTGCCAGCAGCTTAAACTTACTAGATCCCCAAGAGACCCAGTACTTC.

This clonotype was seen ten or more times. The chain links TRBV20-1 to TRBJ1-2; D remains ambiguous. The V gene lost 5 bases and the J gene lost 4 bases, with 11 bases spanning the gap. CDR1 and CDR2 (germline): DFQATT, SNEGSKA (reference sequence). The CDR3 has 12 residues. The CDR3 DNA reads as TGCAGTGCTCCGGACCCGGGCTATGGCTACACCTTC. It is translated as CSAPDPGYGYTF.

This clonotype was seen more than once but under ten times. CDR3 sequence (DNA): TGCGCCAGCAGCCTACGGACGCCTAGCACAGATACGCAGTATTTT. This codes for CASSLRTPSTDTQYF. The chain has TRBV5-1 and TRBJ2-3, with D uncertain. The CDR3 runs to 15 residues. V lost 4 bases and J lost 0, with 12 bases in between. CDR1 and CDR2 from the germline V gene are SGHRS and YFSETQ.

In this sample, this clonotype turned up a few times. This sequence joins TRBV19 and TRBJ2-7; the D gene is possibly TRBD1 (6 bases). The CDR3 contains 15 residues. The V end was cut by 5 bases, the J end by 0 bases, with 14 bases between. The germline CDR1 and CDR2 sequences are LNHDA and SQIVND (reference sequence). CDR3: CASSRVPGDSYEQYF. CDR3 coding DNA: TGTGCCAGTAGTCGCGTTCCAGGGGACTCCTACGAGCAGTACTTC.

This clonotype came up a few times. This chain uses TRBV5-1 with TRBJ2-3; D is possibly TRBD2 (6 bases). Germline V gene sequence: CDR1 SGHRS, CDR2 YFSETQ. Trimming took 6 bases from V and 3 from J, leaving 14 bases between them. CDR3 size: 14 residues. The CDR3 sequence is CASNQGLLTDTQYF. The CDR3 DNA reads TGCGCCAGCAATCAGGGACTTCTAACAGATACGCAGTATTTT. Full variable domain (rest looked up from reference TRBV5-1 and TRBJ2-3): KAGVTQTPRYLIKTRGQQVTLSCSPISGHRSVSWYQQTPGQGLQFLFEYFSETQRNKGNFPGRFSGRQFSNSRSEMNVSTLELGDSALYLCASNQGLLTDTQYFGPGTRLTVL.

CDR3 loop: CATGTTGQGVYNEQFF. The CDR3 DNA follows: TGTGCCACCGGTACCACCGGACAGGGGGTGTACAATGAGCAGTTCTTC. V is TRBV24-1 and J is TRBJ2-1, with 10 bases fitting TRBD1. Germline-derived CDR1 and CDR2 are KGHDR and SFDVKD. The CDR3 has 16 residues. V lost 9 bases, J lost 4 bases, and 11 bases stayed unmatched.

This clonotype has more than one count but fewer than ten. The gene calls are TRBV27 and TRBJ2-2, with TRBD2 identical over 12 bases. The CDR3 runs 16 residues. CDR1 is MNHEY and CDR2 is SMNVEV in the germline V gene (reference sequence). V lost 6 bases and J lost 4; bases outside the gene matches: 6. CDR3 amino acids: CASSLAGGQGTGELFF. The CDR3 bases are TGTGCCAGCAGCCTAGCGGGAGGGCAAGGCACCGGGGAGCTGTTTTTT.

The chain employs TRBV7-8 and TRBJ2-5; tentative D call: TRBD2 (5 bases). Trimming stripped 4 bases from V and 5 bases from J, with 14 bases between. Germline CDR1 and CDR2: SGHVS and FQNEAQ. This CDR3 contains 14 residues. CDR3 in amino acids: CASSSRRSPETQYF. The CDR3 nucleotides read TGTGCCAGCAGCTCCCGGAGGAGTCCGGAGACCCAGTACTTC.

The chain uses TRBV7-9 and TRBJ1-6; D not certain. V was pared by 5 bases and J by 12 bases, with 14 bases between. The germline gives CDR1 SEHNR, CDR2 FQNEAQ (reference sequence). The length of the CDR3 is 13 residues. CDR3 residues: CASSLYDRRPLHF. Written as DNA, the CDR3 is TGTGCCAGCAGCCTTTATGACCGGAGACCCCTCCACTTT.

V usage is TRBV3-1 and J usage is TRBJ1-3; D not resolved. V was cut by 4 bases and J by 2 bases, with 12 bases left in between. This CDR3 comprises 15 residues. Germline loops: CDR1 LGHDT, CDR2 YNNKEL (reference sequence). This CDR3 is CASSLGPVAGNTIYF. The CDR3 DNA reads as TGTGCCAGCAGCCTAGGGCCTGTGGCTGGAAACACCATATATTTT. The full variable domain, in which reference TRBV3-1 and TRBJ1-3 provide the parts outside the CDR3, is DTAVSQTPKYLVTQMGNDKSIKCEQNLGHDTMYWYKQDSKKFLKIMFSYNNKELIINETVPNRFSPKSPDKAHLNLHINSLELGDSAVYFCASSLGPVAGNTIYFGEGSWLTVV.

In its sample, this clonotype was seen many times. J is TRBJ1-2 and V is TRBV9; the D is unclear. The V end was cut by 0 bases, the J end by 6 bases, with 3 bases between. This CDR3 region has 11 residues. CDR1 is SGDLS, CDR2 YYNGEE, per germline. DNA of the CDR3: TGTGCCAGCAGCGTAGGAAATGGCTACACCTTC. It yields the protein CASSVGNGYTF.

This clonotype was counted many times. The chain couples TRBV5-1 to TRBJ2-1, with 8 bases that match TRBD1. The CDR3 spans 15 residues. J was trimmed by 8 bases and V by 4 bases; bases with no gene match: 11. Germline V CDR1 and CDR2: SGHRS, YFSETQ. CDR3 coding DNA: TGCGCCAGCAGCCCCGGACAGGGCCTATTGGATGAGCAGTTCTTC. Protein product: CASSPGQGLLDEQFF.

J is TRBJ1-2 and V is TRBV29-1; 10 bases are shared with TRBD1. The CDR3 totals 13 residues. J gave up 4 bases and V 4 bases, and 3 bases lay outside the gene matches. CDR1 is SQVTM, CDR2 ANQGSEA, per germline. The CDR3 here is CSVGGTGVYGYTF. Here the CDR3 DNA reads TGCAGCGTTGGAGGGACAGGGGTCTATGGCTACACCTTC.

The chain uses TRBV29-1 and TRBJ2-1, with D perhaps TRBD2 (5 bases). V lost 6 bases, J lost 0 bases, and 15 bases lay in between. Germline V gives CDR1 SQVTM, CDR2 ANQGSEA. The CDR3 has 15 residues. The CDR3: CSVFKAASSYNEQFF. Here the CDR3 DNA reads TGCAGCGTGTTTAAAGCGGCCAGCTCCTACAATGAGCAGTTCTTC.

This clonotype was counted between two and nine times. This rearrangement joins TRBV29-1 to TRBJ2-1; D is unclear. Looked up from germline, CDR1 is SQVTM and CDR2 is ANQGSEA. The CDR3 covers 12 residues. The ends were cut back, 6 bases at V and 6 bases at J, with 12 bases in the middle. The CDR3 DNA reads as TGCAGCGTCCTCTCCGGGCCCAATGAGCAGTTCTTC. Amino acids: CSVLSGPNEQFF.

The table lists this clonotype with a few counts. The genes are TRBV24-1 and TRBJ1-1; D is possibly TRBD1 (5 bases). V shed 7 bases and J shed 10 bases, with 21 bases lying between them. The CDR3 runs 14 residues. Germline V lookup: CDR1 KGHDR, CDR2 SFDVKD. CDR3 nucleotides: TGTGCCACCAGCGAGTGGGGCAAGGAGGAGGTAGCTTTCTTT. Residues: CATSEWGKEEVAFF.

The gene calls are TRBV19 and TRBJ1-2; 9 nucleotides agree with TRBD1. Looked up from germline, CDR1 is LNHDA and CDR2 is SQIVND (reference sequence). V lost 5 bases, J lost 8 bases, and 15 bases stayed unmatched. The CDR3 has 16 amino acids. Written as DNA, the CDR3 is TGTGCCAGTAGTCCATTCCCCCGGACAGGGGAGTACGGCTACACCTTC. This gives the protein CASSPFPRTGEYGYTF.